The entry below gives a single TCR beta chain sequence along with its context. Use of 60 Vbeta and 13 Jbeta primers characterized the PCR. The method was immunoSEQ multiplex PCR; TCRdb's version includes in-frame clones alone and lacks a portion of them. The sample has about 150,000 clones, over 75% seen once. The sample is drawn from a study of cytomegalovirus exposure and HLA in healthy donors. The CDR3 spans 14 residues. V lost 4 bases to trimming and J lost 0 bases; unmatched junction nucleotides: 1. Germline CDR1 and CDR2: SGHRS and YFSETQ. Sequenced material: PBMCs. The receptor was derived from a male donor in good health and CMV-seronegative. This chain uses TRBV5-1 with TRBJ1-3, with 7 bases aligning to TRBD1. The CDR3 nucleotides are TGCGCCAGCAGCGGGACAGTCTCTGGAAACACCATATATTTT. Its translation: CASSGTVSGNTIYF.